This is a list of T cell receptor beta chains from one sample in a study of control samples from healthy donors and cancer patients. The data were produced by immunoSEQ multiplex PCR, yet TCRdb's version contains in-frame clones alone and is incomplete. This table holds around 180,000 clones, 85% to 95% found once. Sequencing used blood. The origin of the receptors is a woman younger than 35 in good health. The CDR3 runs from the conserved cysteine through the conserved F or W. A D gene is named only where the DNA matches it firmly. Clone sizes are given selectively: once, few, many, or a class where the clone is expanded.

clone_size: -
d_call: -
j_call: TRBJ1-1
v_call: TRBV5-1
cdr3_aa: CASSFHRTEYIMNTEAFF
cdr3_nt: TGCGCCAGCAGTTTCCACCGGACAGAGTATATCATGAACACTGAAGCTTTCTTT

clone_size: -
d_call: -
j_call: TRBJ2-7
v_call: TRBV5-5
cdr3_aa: CASSNHETLGQYF
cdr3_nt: TGTGCCAGCAGCAACCACGAAACCCTGGGGCAGTACTTC

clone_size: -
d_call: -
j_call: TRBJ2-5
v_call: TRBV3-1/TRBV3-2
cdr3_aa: CASSQDHVRVLIIQETQYF
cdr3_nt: TGTGCCAGCAGCCAAGATCACGTCAGGGTCCTCATCATTCAAGAGACCCAGTACTTC

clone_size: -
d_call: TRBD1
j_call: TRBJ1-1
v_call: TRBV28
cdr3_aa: CASSRGTGAEAFF
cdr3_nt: TGTGCCAGCAGCCGAGGGACAGGGGCTGAAGCTTTCTTT

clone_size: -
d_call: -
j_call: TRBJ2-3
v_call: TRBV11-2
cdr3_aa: CASSLGSGGETDTQYF
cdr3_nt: TGTGCCAGCAGCTTAGGATCAGGGGGGGAAACAGATACGCAGTATTTT

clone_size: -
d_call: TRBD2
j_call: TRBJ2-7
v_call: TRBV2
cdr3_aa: CASSGGSGEFSF
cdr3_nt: TGTGCCAGCAGTGGGGGTAGCGGGGAGTTTAGCTTC

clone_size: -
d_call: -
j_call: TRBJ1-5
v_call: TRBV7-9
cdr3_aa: CASSPGIAQPQHF
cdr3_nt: TGTGCCAGCAGCCCTGGGATAGCCCAGCCCCAGCATTTT

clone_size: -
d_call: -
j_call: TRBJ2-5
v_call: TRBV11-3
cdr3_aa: CASSLDRRGETQYF
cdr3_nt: TGTGCCAGCAGCTTAGACCGGAGGGGAGAGACCCAGTACTTC

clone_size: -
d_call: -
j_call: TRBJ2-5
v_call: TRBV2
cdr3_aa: CASSSRRMTQETQYF
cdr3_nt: TGTGCCAGCAGTAGTAGGCGGATGACCCAAGAGACCCAGTACTTC

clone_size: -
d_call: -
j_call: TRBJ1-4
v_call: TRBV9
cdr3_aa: CASSRSSTNEKLFF
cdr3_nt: TGTGCCAGCAGCCGGAGCTCAACTAATGAAAAACTGTTTTTT

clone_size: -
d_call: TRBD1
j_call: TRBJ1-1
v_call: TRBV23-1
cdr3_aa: CASSLPGQGRRTEAFF
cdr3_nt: TGCGCCAGCAGTCTCCCGGGACAGGGGAGGAGAACTGAAGCTTTCTTT

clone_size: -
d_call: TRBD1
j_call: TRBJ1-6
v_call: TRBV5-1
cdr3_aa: CASSTGQGSSYNSPLHF
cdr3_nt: TGCGCCAGCAGCACCGGACAGGGGAGCTCCTATAATTCACCCCTCCACTTT

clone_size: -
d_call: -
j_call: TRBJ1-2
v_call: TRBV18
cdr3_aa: CASSPVRQGRDGYTF
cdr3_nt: TGTGCCAGCTCACCGGTGAGGCAGGGAAGAGATGGCTACACCTTC

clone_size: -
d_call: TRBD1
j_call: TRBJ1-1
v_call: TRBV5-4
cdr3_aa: CASNRGGQNTEAFF
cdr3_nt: TGTGCCAGCAACAGGGGAGGACAGAACACTGAAGCTTTCTTT

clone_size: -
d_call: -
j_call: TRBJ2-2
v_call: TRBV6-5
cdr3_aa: CASSYGASFTGELFF
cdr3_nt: TGTGCCAGCAGTTACGGGGCCTCATTCACCGGGGAGCTGTTTTTT

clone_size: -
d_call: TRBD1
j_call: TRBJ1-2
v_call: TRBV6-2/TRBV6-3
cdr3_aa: CASSYGTGQFNYGYTF
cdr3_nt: TGTGCCAGCAGTTACGGGACAGGGCAGTTTAACTATGGCTACACCTTC

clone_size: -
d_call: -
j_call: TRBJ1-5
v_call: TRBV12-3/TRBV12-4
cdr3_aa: CASSFGGDQPQHF
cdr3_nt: TGTGCCAGCAGTTTCGGGGGGGATCAGCCCCAGCATTTT

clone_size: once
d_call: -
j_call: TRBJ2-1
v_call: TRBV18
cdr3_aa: CASSPPSSNEQFF
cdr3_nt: TGTGCCAGCTCACCACCTTCGAGCAATGAGCAGTTCTTC

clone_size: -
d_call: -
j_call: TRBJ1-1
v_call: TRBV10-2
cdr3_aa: CASSDRMNTEAFF
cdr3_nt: TGCGCCAGCAGTGACAGGATGAACACTGAAGCTTTCTTT

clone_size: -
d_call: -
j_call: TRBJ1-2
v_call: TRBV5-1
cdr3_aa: CASSLAGGRHVGDGNGYTF
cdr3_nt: TGCGCCAGCAGCTTGGCGGGCGGAAGGCATGTCGGAGATGGTAACGGCTACACCTTC

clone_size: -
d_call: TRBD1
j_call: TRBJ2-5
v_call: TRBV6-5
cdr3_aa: CASSYLGQEVTQYF
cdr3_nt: TGTGCCAGCAGTTACTTGGGACAGGAGGTGACCCAGTACTTC

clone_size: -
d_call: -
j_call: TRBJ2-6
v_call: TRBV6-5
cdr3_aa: CASREPSGANVLTF
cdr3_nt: TGTGCCAGCAGGGAGCCTTCTGGGGCCAACGTCCTGACTTTC

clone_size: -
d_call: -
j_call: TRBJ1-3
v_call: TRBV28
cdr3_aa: CASGGGVGNTIYF
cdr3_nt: TGTGCCAGCGGGGGGGGCGTGGGAAACACCATATATTTT

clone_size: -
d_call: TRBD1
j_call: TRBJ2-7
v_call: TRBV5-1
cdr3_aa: CASSPDREGYEQYF
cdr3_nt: TGCGCCAGCAGCCCGGACAGGGAAGGCTACGAGCAGTACTTC

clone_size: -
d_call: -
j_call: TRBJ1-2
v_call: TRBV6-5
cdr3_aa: CASSPPLKDYGYTF
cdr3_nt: TGTGCCAGCAGCCCACCCCTGAAGGACTATGGCTACACCTTC

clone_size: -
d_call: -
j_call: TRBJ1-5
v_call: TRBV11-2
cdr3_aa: CASSPLTGSNQPQHF
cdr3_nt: TGTGCCAGCAGCCCACTGACAGGAAGCAATCAGCCCCAGCATTTT

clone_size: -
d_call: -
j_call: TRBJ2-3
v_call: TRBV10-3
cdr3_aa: CAISVSGGDGTQYF
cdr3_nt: TGTGCCATCAGTGTTTCAGGGGGGGACGGTACGCAGTATTTT

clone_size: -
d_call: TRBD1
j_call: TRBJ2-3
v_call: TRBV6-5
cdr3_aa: CASSWDRATDTQYF
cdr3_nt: TGTGCCAGCAGTTGGGACAGGGCTACAGATACGCAGTATTTT

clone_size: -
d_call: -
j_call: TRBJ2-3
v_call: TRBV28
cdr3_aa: CASSLYQGLFGTDTQYF
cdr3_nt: TGTGCCAGCAGTTTGTATCAGGGGCTGTTTGGCACAGATACGCAGTATTTT

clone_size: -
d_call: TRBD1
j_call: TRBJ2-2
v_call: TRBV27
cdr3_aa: CASPPLATRTGKYGELFF
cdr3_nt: TGTGCCAGCCCACCCTTAGCTACACGGACAGGGAAGTACGGGGAGCTGTTTTTT

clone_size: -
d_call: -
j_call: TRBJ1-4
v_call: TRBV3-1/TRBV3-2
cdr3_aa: CASSQIWQPQRGEKLFF
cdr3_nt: TGTGCCAGCAGCCAAATTTGGCAGCCCCAACGAGGTGAAAAACTGTTTTTT

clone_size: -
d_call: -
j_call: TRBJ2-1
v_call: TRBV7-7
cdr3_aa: CASSLSGGEQFF
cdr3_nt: TGTGCTAGCAGCTTATCTGGAGGTGAGCAGTTCTTC

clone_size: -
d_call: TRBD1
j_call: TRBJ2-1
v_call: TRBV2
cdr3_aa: CASSESQGARNEQFF
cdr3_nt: TGTGCCAGCAGTGAAAGTCAGGGGGCGCGGAATGAGCAGTTCTTC

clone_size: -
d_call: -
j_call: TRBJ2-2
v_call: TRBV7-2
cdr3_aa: CASSAAATRYTGELFF
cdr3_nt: TGTGCCAGCAGCGCCGCGGCAACCAGGTACACCGGGGAGCTGTTTTTT

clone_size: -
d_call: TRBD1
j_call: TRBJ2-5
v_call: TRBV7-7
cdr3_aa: CASSRTGTRETQYF
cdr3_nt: TGTGCTAGCAGCAGGACAGGGACGCGAGAGACCCAGTACTTC

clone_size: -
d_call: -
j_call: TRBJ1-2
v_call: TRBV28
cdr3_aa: CASSNAGLGGGYTF
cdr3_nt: TGTGCCAGCTCGAACGCAGGGCTCGGGGGGGGCTACACCTTC

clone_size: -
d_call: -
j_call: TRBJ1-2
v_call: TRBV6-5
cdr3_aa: CASSRDLYGYTF
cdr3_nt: TGTGCCAGCAGCCGGGACCTCTATGGCTACACCTTC

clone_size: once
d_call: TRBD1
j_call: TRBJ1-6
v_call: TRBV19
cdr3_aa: CASSISAGGISPLHF
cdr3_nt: TGTGCCAGTAGTATATCGGCAGGGGGTATTTCACCCCTCCACTTT